The present TCR beta chain was sequenced within a study of T cells in Graves' hyperthyroidism and ophthalmopathy. Overall study: Staff took peripheral blood when the initial diagnosis was made, before any treatment began.

Amplification of TCR beta CDR3 regions used RNA as the template. Researchers ran a first-round RT-PCR on the TCR CDR3 using the HTBI primer set. A single record per CDR3 protein comes from TCRdb applying MiXCR to the multiplex PCR reads. The table records about 410,000 distinct CDR3 sequences, roughly 14% of them present only once. This clonotype was picked up many times. Its antigen is still unknown. Study-wide findings and caveats: Blood held most thyroid clonotypes expanded above 0.001 frequency. Ophthalmopathy was separated from stable hyperthyroidism by a 13 V-J model.

Germline CDR1 DFQATT, CDR2 SNEGSKA (reference sequence). The CDR3 is 11 amino acids. Patients showing uncontrolled infection, other autoimmune disease, pregnancy or lactation were ineligible. Material: blood. The source of this sequence is a man aged 18 to 30 with Graves' ophthalmopathy. V gene TRBV20-1 combines with J gene TRBJ1-2, with D unresolved. CDR3 DNA sequence: TGCAGCGCGATGGGTGTAGGTGGCTACACCTTC. Protein: CSAMGVGGYTF.